Following are 4 T cell receptor beta chains from one sample sequenced in a study of blood T cell repertoires in COVID-19. Only in-frame clones appear in the TCRdb table, and some are missing; sequencing was by immunoSEQ multiplex PCR. Of 200,000 to 250,000 clones listed, about 88% were seen once; the top ten hold approximately 1.8%. The sequencing input was peripheral blood. The receptors come from a man between 65 and 85 years old with acute or convalescent COVID-19.

This clone was observed a handful of times. V usage is TRBV28 and J usage is TRBJ2-3; D may be TRBD1 (5 bases). The V end lost 3 bases, the J end lost 0 bases, and 10 bases lay between the germline ends. The CDR3 covers 15 residues. Per the germline V gene, CDR1 is MDHEN and CDR2 is SYDVKM. CDR3 in DNA: TGTGCCAGCAGTTTCCCAGGGTCCAGCACAGATACGCAGTATTTT. This sequence encodes CASSFPGSSTDTQYF. The full variable domain, its missing parts supplied by reference TRBV28 and TRBJ2-3, is DVKVTQSSRYLVKRTGEKVFLECVQDMDHENMFWYRQDPGLGLRLIYFSYDVKMKEKGDIPEGYSVSREKKERFSLILESASTNQTSMYLCASSFPGSSTDTQYFGPGTRLTVL.

This chain links TRBV18 with TRBJ1-2; D uncertain. CDR1 is KGHSH and CDR2 is LQKENI in the germline V gene. Trimming shortened V by 1 base and J by 4 bases, and 13 bases separated the two germline ends. The CDR3 length is 15 residues. The chain's CDR3 is CASSPLGGKAYGYTF. CDR3 nucleotide sequence: TGTGCCAGCTCACCACTTGGCGGCAAGGCCTATGGCTACACCTTC.

In this sample, this clone turned up once. DNA of the CDR3: TGTGCCAGCAGCGTAGGAGGAGGGAACAATTCACCCCTCCACTTT. The encoded protein is CASSVGGGNNSPLHF. This chain links TRBV9 with TRBJ1-6; D is unresolved. The CDR3 contains 15 residues. The germline V and J ends were trimmed by 0 bases and 7 bases, with 11 bases remaining between them. The germline V gene encodes CDR1 SGDLS and CDR2 YYNGEE. Using reference TRBV9 and TRBJ1-6 for the parts outside the CDR3, the full variable domain is DSGVTQTPKHLITATGQRVTLRCSPRSGDLSVYWYQQSLDQGLQFLIQYYNGEERAKGNILERFSAQQFPDLHSELNLSSLELGDSALYFCASSVGGGNNSPLHFGNGTRLTVT.

The rearrangement joins TRBV3-1 (or the pseudogene TRBV3-2) to TRBJ2-2; a weak D match, TRBD1 (5 bases). The germline CDR1 and CDR2 sequences are LGHDT and YNNKEL (reference sequence). This CDR3 is 17 amino acids long. With 4 bases removed from V and 0 bases from J, the gap between germline ends came to 15 bases. CDR3 in DNA: TGTGCCAGCAGCCCCCGTTCCCAGGGCCCGAACACCGGGGAGCTGTTTTTT. Its protein is CASSPRSQGPNTGELFF.